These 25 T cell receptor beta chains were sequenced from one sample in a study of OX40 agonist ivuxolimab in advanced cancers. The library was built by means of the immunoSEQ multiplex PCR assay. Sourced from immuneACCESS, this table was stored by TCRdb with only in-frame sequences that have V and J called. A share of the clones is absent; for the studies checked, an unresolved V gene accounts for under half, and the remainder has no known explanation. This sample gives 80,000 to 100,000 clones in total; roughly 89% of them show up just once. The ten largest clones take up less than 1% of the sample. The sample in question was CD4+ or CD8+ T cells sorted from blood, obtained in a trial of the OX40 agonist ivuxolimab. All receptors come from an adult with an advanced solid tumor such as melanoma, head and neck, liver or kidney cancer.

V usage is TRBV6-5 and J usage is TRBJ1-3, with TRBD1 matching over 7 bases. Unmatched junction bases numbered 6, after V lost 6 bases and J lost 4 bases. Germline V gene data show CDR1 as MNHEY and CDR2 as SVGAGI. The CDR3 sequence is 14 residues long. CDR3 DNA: TGTGCCAGCAGCCGACAGGGAAAGGGAAACACCATATATTTT. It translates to CASSRQGKGNTIYF.

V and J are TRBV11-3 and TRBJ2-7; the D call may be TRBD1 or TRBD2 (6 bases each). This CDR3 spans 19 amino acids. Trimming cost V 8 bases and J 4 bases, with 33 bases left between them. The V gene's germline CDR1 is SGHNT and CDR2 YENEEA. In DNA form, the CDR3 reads TGTGCCAGCTGCCTCTGGGTGGAGGGGGGCGACCCCGCGAGTTACGAGCAGTACTTC. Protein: CASCLWVEGGDPASYEQYF. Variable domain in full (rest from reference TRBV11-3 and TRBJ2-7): EAGVVQSPRYKIIEKKQPVAFWCNPISGHNTLYWYLQNLGQGPELLIRYENEEAVDDSQLPKDRFSAERLKGVDSTLKIQPAELGDSAVYLCASCLWVEGGDPASYEQYFGPGTRLTVT.

CDR3 region: CASSPPGLTNEKLFF. CDR3 coding DNA: TGTGCCAGCTCACCACCAGGGTTAACTAATGAAAAACTGTTTTTT. The chain links TRBV18 to TRBJ1-4; D is undetermined. CDR3 length equals 15 residues. V was clipped by 0 bases and J by 1 base, with 6 bases between them. CDR1 and CDR2 from the germline V gene are KGHSH and LQKENI.

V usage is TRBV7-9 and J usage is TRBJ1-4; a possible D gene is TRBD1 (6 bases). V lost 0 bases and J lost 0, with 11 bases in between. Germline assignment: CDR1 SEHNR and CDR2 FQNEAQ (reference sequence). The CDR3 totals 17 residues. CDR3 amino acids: CASSLALQGPTNEKLFF. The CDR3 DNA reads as TGTGCCAGCAGCTTAGCCCTCCAGGGGCCAACTAATGAAAAACTGTTTTTT.

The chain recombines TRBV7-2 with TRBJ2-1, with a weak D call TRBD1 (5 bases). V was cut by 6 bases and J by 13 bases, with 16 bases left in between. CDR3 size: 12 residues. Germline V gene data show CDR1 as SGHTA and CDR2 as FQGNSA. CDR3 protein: CASRSDSPTQFF. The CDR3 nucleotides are TGTGCCAGCAGATCCGACAGCCCAACACAGTTCTTC. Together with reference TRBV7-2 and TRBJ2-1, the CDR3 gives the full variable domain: GAGVSQSPSNKVTEKGKDVELRCDPISGHTALYWYRQSLGQGLEFLIYFQGNSAPDKSGLPSDRFSAERTGGSVSTLTIQRTQQEDSAVYLCASRSDSPTQFFGPGTRLTVL.

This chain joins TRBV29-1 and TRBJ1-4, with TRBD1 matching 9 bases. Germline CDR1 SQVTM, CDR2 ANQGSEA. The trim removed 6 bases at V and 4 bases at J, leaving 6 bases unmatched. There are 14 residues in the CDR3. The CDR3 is CSVDPGQGNEKLFF. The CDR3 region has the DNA TGCAGCGTAGATCCGGGACAGGGTAATGAAAAACTGTTTTTT.

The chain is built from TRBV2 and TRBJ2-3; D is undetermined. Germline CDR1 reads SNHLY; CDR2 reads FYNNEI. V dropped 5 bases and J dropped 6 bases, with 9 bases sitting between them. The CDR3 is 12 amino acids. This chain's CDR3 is CASSYSVDTQYF. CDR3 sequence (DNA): TGTGCCAGCAGTTACTCGGTGGATACGCAGTATTTT.

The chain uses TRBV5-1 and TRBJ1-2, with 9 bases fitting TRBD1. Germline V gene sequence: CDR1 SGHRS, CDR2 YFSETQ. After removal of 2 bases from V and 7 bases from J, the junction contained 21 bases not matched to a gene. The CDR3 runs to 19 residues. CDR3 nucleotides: TGCGCCAGCAGCTTTCTTGTTTCACAGGGACGAGACAGGGGGGCTGGCTACACCTTC. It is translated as CASSFLVSQGRDRGAGYTF.

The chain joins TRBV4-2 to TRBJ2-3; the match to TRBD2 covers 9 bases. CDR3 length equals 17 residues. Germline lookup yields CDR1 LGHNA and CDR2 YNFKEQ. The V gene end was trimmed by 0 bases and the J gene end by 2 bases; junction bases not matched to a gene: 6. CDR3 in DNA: TGTGCCAGCAGCCAAGATGGGAGCGGGGGGTTCACAGATACGCAGTATTTT. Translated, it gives CASSQDGSGGFTDTQYF.

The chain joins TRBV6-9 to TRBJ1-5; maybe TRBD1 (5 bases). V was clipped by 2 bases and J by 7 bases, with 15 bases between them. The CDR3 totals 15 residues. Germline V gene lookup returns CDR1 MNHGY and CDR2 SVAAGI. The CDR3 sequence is CASSYIRDWGQPQHF. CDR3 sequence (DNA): TGTGCCAGCAGTTATATCAGGGACTGGGGACAGCCCCAGCATTTT.

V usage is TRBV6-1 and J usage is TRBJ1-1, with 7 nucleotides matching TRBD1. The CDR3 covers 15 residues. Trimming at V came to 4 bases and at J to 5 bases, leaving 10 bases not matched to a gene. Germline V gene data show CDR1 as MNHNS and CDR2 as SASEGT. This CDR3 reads CASSAKGGGRTEAFF. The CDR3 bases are TGTGCCAGCAGTGCAAAAGGGGGCGGGAGAACTGAAGCTTTCTTT.

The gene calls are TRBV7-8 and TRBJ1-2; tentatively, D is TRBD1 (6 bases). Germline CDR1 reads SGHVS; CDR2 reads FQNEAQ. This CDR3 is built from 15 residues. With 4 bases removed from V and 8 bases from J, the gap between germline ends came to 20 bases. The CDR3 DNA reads TGTGCCAGCAGCTCCCCGCCCGGGGGGCGGGGCGGCTACACCTTC. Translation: CASSSPPGGRGGYTF.

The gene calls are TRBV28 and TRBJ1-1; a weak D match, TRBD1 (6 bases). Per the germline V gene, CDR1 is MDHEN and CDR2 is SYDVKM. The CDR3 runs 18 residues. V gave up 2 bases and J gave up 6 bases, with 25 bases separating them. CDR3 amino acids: CASSLAGVGRGRVAEAFF. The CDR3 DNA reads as TGTGCCAGCAGTTTAGCCGGGGTGGGCAGGGGAAGGGTGGCTGAAGCTTTCTTT.

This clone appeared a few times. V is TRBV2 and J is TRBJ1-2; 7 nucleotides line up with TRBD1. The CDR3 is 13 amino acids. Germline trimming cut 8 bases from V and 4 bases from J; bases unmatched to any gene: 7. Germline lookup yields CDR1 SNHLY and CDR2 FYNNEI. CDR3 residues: CASREGAGYGYTF. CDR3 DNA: TGTGCCAGCCGGGAGGGGGCGGGCTATGGCTACACCTTC.

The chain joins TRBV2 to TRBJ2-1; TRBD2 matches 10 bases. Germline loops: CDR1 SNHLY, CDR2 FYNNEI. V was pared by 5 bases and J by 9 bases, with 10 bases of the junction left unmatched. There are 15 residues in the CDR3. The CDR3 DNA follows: TGTGCCAGCAGTAGGCCAGCGGGGGGGCATGTTGAGCAGTTCTTC. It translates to CASSRPAGGHVEQFF.

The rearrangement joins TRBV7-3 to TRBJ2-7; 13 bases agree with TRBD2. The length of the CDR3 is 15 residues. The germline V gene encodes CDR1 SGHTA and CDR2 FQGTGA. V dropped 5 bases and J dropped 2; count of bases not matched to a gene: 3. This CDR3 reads CASSPGLAGAYEQYF. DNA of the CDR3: TGTGCCAGCAGCCCCGGACTAGCGGGGGCCTACGAGCAGTACTTC. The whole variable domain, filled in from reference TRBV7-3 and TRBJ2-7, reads GAGVSQTPSNKVTEKGKYVELRCDPISGHTALYWYRQSLGQGPEFLIYFQGTGAADDSGLPNDRFFAVRPEGSVSTLKIQRTERGDSAVYLCASSPGLAGAYEQYFGPGTRLTVT.

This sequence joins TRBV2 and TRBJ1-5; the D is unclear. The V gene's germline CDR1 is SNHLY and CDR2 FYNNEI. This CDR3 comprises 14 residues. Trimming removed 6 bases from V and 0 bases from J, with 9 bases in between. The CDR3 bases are TGTGCCAGCAGAGAACAATATAGCAATCAGCCCCAGCATTTT. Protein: CASREQYSNQPQHF.

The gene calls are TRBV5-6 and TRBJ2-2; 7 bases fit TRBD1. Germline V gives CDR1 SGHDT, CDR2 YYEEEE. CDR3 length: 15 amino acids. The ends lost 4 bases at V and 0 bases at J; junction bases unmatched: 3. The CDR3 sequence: CASSPGQTNTGELFF. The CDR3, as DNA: TGTGCCAGCAGCCCGGGACAGACGAACACCGGGGAGCTGTTTTTT.

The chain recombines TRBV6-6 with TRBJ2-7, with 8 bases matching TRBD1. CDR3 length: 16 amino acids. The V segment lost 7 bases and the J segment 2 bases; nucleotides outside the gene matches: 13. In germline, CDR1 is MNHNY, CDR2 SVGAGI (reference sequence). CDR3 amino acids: CASTSNQQGDPYEQYF. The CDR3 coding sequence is TGTGCCAGCACCTCGAATCAACAGGGGGACCCCTACGAGCAGTACTTC.

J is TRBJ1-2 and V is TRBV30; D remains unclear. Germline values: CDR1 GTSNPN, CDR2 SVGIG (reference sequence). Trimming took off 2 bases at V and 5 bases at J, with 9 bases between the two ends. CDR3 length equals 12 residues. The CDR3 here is CAWSTAGYGYTF. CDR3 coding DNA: TGTGCCTGGAGTACGGCAGGATATGGCTACACCTTC.

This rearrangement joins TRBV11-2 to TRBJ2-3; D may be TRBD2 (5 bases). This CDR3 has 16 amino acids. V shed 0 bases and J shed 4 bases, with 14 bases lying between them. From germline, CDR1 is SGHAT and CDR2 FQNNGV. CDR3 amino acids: CASSLDSGPGADTQYF. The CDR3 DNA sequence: TGTGCCAGCAGCTTAGATTCGGGTCCCGGGGCAGATACGCAGTATTTT.

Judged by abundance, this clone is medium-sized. The DNA of the CDR3 is TGCGCCAGCAGCCTCGGACAGGGAGAAGAGACCCAGTACTTC. Protein sequence: CASSLGQGEETQYF. This rearrangement joins TRBV5-1 to TRBJ2-5; 8 bases line up with TRBD1. CDR1 SGHRS and CDR2 YFSETQ come from the germline V gene. V dropped 4 bases and J dropped 3; count of bases not matched to a gene: 5. The CDR3 loop spans 14 amino acids.

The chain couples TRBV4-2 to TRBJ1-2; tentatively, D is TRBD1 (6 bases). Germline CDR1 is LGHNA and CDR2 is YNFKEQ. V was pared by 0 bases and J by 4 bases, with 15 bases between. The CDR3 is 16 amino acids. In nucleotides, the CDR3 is TGTGCCAGCAGCCAAGATCGGGGGGCGAAGGGCTATGGCTACACCTTC. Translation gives CASSQDRGAKGYGYTF.

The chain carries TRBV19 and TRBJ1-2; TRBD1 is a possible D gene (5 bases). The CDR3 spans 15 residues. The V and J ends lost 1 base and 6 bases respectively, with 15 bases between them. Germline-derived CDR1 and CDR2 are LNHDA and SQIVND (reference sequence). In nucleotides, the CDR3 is TGTGCCAGTAGTATAGTACCCCCGTCAGGGAATGGCTACACCTTC. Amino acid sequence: CASSIVPPSGNGYTF.

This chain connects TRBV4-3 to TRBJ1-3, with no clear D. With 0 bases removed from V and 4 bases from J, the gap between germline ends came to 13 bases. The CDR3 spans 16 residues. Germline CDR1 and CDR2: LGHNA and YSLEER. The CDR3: CASSQDRTLKGNTIYF. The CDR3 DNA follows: TGCGCCAGCAGCCAAGACAGGACCCTAAAGGGAAACACCATATATTTT.